This passage covers 29 T cell receptor beta chains from one sample sequenced in a study of blood T cell repertoires in COVID-19 (dated by TCRdb to about 2020). The library was prepared using the immunoSEQ multiplex PCR assay. TCRdb carries this immuneACCESS record with in-frame sequences only. Its versions omit some clonotypes, under half of them owing to an unresolved V gene in the studies checked, with the rest unexplained. The table for this sample lists 37,000 or so clones; 89% of them were counted only once. The top ten hold under 8% of the sample. Sequencing was performed on peripheral blood. These receptors were taken from a human donor in a cohort sampled during active COVID-19.

The chain combines TRBV4-1 with TRBJ2-3, with 14 bases aligning to TRBD2. This CDR3 region has 17 residues. J lost 7 bases, V lost 4 bases, and 10 bases had no gene match. Germline V gene lookup returns CDR1 MGHRA and CDR2 YSYEKL. The CDR3 here is CASSLDETSGGANTQYF. The CDR3 bases are TGCGCCAGCAGCCTCGATGAGACTAGCGGGGGGGCTAATACGCAGTATTTT.

This chain connects TRBV7-2 to TRBJ2-1; 11 bases match TRBD2. The CDR3 covers 15 residues. V shed 5 bases and J 6 bases; nucleotides not matched to a gene: 6. Germline assignment: CDR1 SGHTA and CDR2 FQGNSA. The CDR3 DNA sequence: TGTGCCAGCAGCCTTTCTAGCGGGGGGCGCAATGAGCAGTTCTTC. As protein: CASSLSSGGRNEQFF.

The chain joins TRBV4-2 to TRBJ2-7; 13 positions match TRBD2. The CDR3 is 20 residues long. CDR1 and CDR2 (germline): LGHNA, YNFKEQ. Trimming cost V 3 bases and J 1 base; bases outside gene matches: 15. CDR3 amino acids: CASSHTVPGTSGAGSYEQYF. The CDR3 DNA reads as TGTGCCAGCAGCCACACAGTACCTGGGACTAGCGGGGCAGGGTCCTACGAGCAGTACTTC.

The chain recombines TRBV4-2 with TRBJ1-2, with a possible D match to TRBD1 (6 bases). The CDR3 has 15 amino acids. From germline, CDR1 is LGHNA and CDR2 YNFKEQ. V was pared by 4 bases and J by 7 bases, with 19 bases between. The CDR3 here is CASSPGVGVGGGYTF. CDR3 bases: TGTGCCAGCAGCCCCGGCGTGGGGGTAGGGGGTGGCTACACCTTC.

The chain recombines TRBV2 with TRBJ1-4; TRBD1 might be the D (5 bases). Germline CDR1 is SNHLY and CDR2 is FYNNEI. V lost 5 bases, J lost 8 bases, and 15 bases lay in between. The CDR3 consists of 14 residues. The CDR3 is CASSPRAMGEKLFF. The CDR3 DNA follows: TGTGCCAGCAGTCCCAGGGCCATGGGAGAAAAACTGTTTTTT.

This chain uses TRBV19 with TRBJ1-2; 9 bases are a match to TRBD1. V shed 5 bases, J shed 4 bases, and the junction held 8 bases outside the gene matches. The CDR3 has 15 residues. CDR1 is LNHDA, CDR2 SQIVND, per germline (reference sequence). Written as DNA, the CDR3 is TGTGCCAGTAGTCCCGGGACAGGGAACGGCTATGGCTACACCTTC. It encodes CASSPGTGNGYGYTF.

The rearrangement uses TRBV13 and TRBJ2-5; 10 bases align to TRBD2. In germline, CDR1 is PRHDT, CDR2 FYEKMQ (reference sequence). The length of the CDR3 is 16 residues. The V segment lost 1 base and the J segment 10 bases; nucleotides outside the gene matches: 12. The CDR3 here is CASSLVRTSGAGDQYF. In DNA, the CDR3 is TGTGCCAGCAGCTTAGTCCGGACTAGCGGTGCCGGGGACCAGTACTTC. Complete variable domain (other parts from reference TRBV13 and TRBJ2-5): AAGVIQSPRHLIKEKRETATLKCYPIPRHDTVYWYQQGPGQDPQFLISFYEKMQSDKGSIPDRFSAQQFSDYHSELNMSSLELGDSALYFCASSLVRTSGAGDQYFGPGTRLLVL.

By share, this clone ranks as medium-sized. The V call is TRBV6-2 or TRBV6-3, the J call TRBJ2-7, with 11 bases identical to TRBD2. The CDR3 has 14 residues. The germline V gene encodes CDR1 MNHEY and CDR2 SVGEGT. The V segment lost 2 bases and the J segment 3 bases; nucleotides outside the gene matches: 0. For the CDR3, the DNA is TGTGCCAGCAGTTACGGGACTAGCGGCTACGAGCAGTACTTC. Translating it yields CASSYGTSGYEQYF.

This clone was counted a single time. The chain employs TRBV7-8 and TRBJ2-7, with a tentative D call TRBD1 (6 bases). V gave up 2 bases and J gave up 3 bases, with 8 bases separating them. The CDR3 loop spans 13 amino acids. Germline CDR1 SGHVS, CDR2 FQNEAQ. CDR3 amino acids: CASSLRTVYEQYF. The DNA of the CDR3 is TGTGCCAGCAGCTTAAGGACAGTCTACGAGCAGTACTTC. Variable domain in full (rest from reference TRBV7-8 and TRBJ2-7): GAGVSQSPRYKVAKRGQDVALRCDPISGHVSLFWYQQALGQGPEFLTYFQNEAQLDKSGLPSDRFFAERPEGSVSTLKIQRTQQEDSAVYLCASSLRTVYEQYFGPGTRLTVT.

V is TRBV28 and J is TRBJ2-7; weak D call: TRBD2 (5 bases). Germline CDR1 MDHEN, CDR2 SYDVKM. This CDR3 contains 14 residues. The V end lost 7 bases, the J end lost 2 bases, and 15 bases lay between the germline ends. The DNA of the CDR3 is TGTGCCAGCAAGCACCGTAGCGCGCCCTACGAGCAGTACTTC. Translated: CASKHRSAPYEQYF.

The genes are TRBV9 and TRBJ2-7; TRBD2 agrees at 8 bases. This CDR3 spans 16 amino acids. The V and J ends lost 0 bases and 2 bases, in that order; junction bases with no gene match: 7. The germline V gene encodes CDR1 SGDLS and CDR2 YYNGEE. DNA for the CDR3: TGTGCCAGCAGCGTAGCTACGAGCGGGGGAGCCTACGAGCAGTACTTC. Translating gives CASSVATSGGAYEQYF.

The rearrangement links TRBV3-1 (or the pseudogene TRBV3-2) to TRBJ2-3; 10 nucleotides align to TRBD1. The V gene's germline CDR1 is LGHDT and CDR2 YNNKEL (reference sequence). CDR3 length equals 16 residues. After removal of 3 bases from V and 2 bases from J, the junction contained 5 bases not matched to a gene. The CDR3 reads CASSQPTGGYTDTQYF. The CDR3 coding sequence is TGTGCCAGCAGCCAGCCGACAGGGGGCTACACAGATACGCAGTATTTT.

V gene TRBV7-6 combines with J gene TRBJ2-1, with 12 bases that match TRBD2. In germline, CDR1 is SGHVS, CDR2 FNYEAQ. V shed 1 base and J 4 bases; nucleotides not matched to a gene: 2. This CDR3 region has 16 residues. CDR3 sequence: CASSLETSGSYNEQFF. CDR3 nucleotide sequence: TGTGCCAGCAGCTTAGAGACTAGCGGGAGTTACAATGAGCAGTTCTTC.

J is TRBJ1-1 and V is TRBV30; a weak D match, TRBD1 (6 bases). V was trimmed by 4 bases and J by 6 bases, leaving 9 bases between them. The CDR3 runs 11 residues. Per the germline V gene, CDR1 is GTSNPN and CDR2 is SVGIG (reference sequence). CDR3 nucleotides: TGTGCCTGGATGACAGGATCTGAAGCTTTCTTT. As protein: CAWMTGSEAFF.

V and J are TRBV7-2 and TRBJ1-2; perhaps TRBD1 as D (6 bases). CDR1 and CDR2 from the germline V gene are SGHTA and FQGNSA. V lost 5 bases and J 0 bases, leaving 10 bases between the germline ends. CDR3 size: 14 residues. The CDR3 reads CASSLNRANYGYTF. In nucleotides, the CDR3 is TGTGCCAGCAGCCTCAACAGGGCTAACTATGGCTACACCTTC. The complete variable domain, with remaining parts taken from reference TRBV7-2 and TRBJ1-2, reads GAGVSQSPSNKVTEKGKDVELRCDPISGHTALYWYRQSLGQGLEFLIYFQGNSAPDKSGLPSDRFSAERTGGSVSTLTIQRTQQEDSAVYLCASSLNRANYGYTFGSGTRLTVV.

The CDR3 sequence: CAISRRGRSGNTIYF. CDR3 DNA: TGTGCCATCAGTAGGCGCGGGAGAAGTGGAAACACCATATATTTT. V gene TRBV10-3 combines with J gene TRBJ1-3; D is undetermined. The germline V and J ends were trimmed by 5 bases and 3 bases, with 14 bases remaining between them. CDR3 length equals 15 residues. CDR1 ENHRY and CDR2 SYGVKD come from the germline V gene.

J is TRBJ2-7 and V is TRBV4-3, with TRBD2 as a possible D gene (6 bases). Trimming cost V 5 bases and J 4 bases, with 21 bases left between them. The CDR3 has 16 amino acids. Per the germline V gene, CDR1 is LGHNA and CDR2 is YSLEER. Written as DNA, the CDR3 is TGCGCCAGCAGCTCCTCCCTTACCGGGACTGAGTACGAGCAGTACTTC. Its translation is CASSSSLTGTEYEQYF.

This clone was seen a few times. This chain links TRBV19 with TRBJ2-7; 7 bases agree with TRBD1. The CDR3 has 14 amino acids. With 5 bases clipped from V and 2 bases from J, the junction kept 6 bases outside the gene matches. Germline values: CDR1 LNHDA, CDR2 SQIVND (reference sequence). CDR3 sequence reads: CASSLGTAPYEQYF. The DNA of the CDR3 is TGTGCCAGTAGTTTGGGGACAGCTCCCTACGAGCAGTACTTC.

This chain links TRBV7-2 with TRBJ2-7, with 9 positions matching TRBD1. The CDR3 consists of 15 residues. Germline V gives CDR1 SGHTA, CDR2 FQGNSA. J gave up 2 bases and V 4 bases, and 6 bases lay outside the gene matches. CDR3 amino acids: CASSYHGQGPYEQYF. CDR3 coding DNA: TGTGCCAGCAGCTACCACGGACAGGGGCCCTACGAGCAGTACTTC.

The rearrangement links TRBV7-2 to TRBJ2-7, with 7 bases identical to TRBD1. After removal of 4 bases from V and 5 bases from J, the junction contained 11 bases not matched to a gene. Germline lookup yields CDR1 SGHTA and CDR2 FQGNSA. There are 15 residues in the CDR3. CDR3 sequence reads: CASSSTGAPGDEQYF. The CDR3 DNA sequence: TGTGCCAGCAGCTCCACAGGGGCCCCTGGCGACGAGCAGTACTTC.

The table lists this clone with a count of one. V and J are TRBV19 and TRBJ1-1; TRBD1 aligns across 8 bases. CDR3 length equals 13 residues. After removal of 9 bases from V and 4 bases from J, the junction contained 7 bases not matched to a gene. From germline, CDR1 is LNHDA and CDR2 SQIVND (reference sequence). The CDR3 DNA is TGTGCCAGCCGACAGGGGTGGACCACTGAAGCTTTCTTT. As protein: CASRQGWTTEAFF.

The V gene is TRBV6-5, the J gene TRBJ1-6, with 10 positions matching TRBD1. Germline V CDR1 and CDR2: MNHEY, SVGAGI. V was pared by 0 bases and J by 7 bases, with 3 bases of the junction left unmatched. CDR3 length: 16 residues. The CDR3 spells CASSYSTGQGNSPLHF. CDR3 coding DNA: TGTGCCAGCAGTTACTCGACGGGACAGGGGAATTCACCCCTCCACTTT.

The CDR3 loop reads CASSLQPGSVTKNIQYF. For the CDR3, the DNA is TGCGCCAGCAGCTTGCAGCCAGGGTCGGTAACCAAAAACATTCAGTACTTC. The chain is built from TRBV5-1 and TRBJ2-4; perhaps TRBD1 as D (5 bases). This CDR3 has 17 amino acids. With 1 base removed from V and 2 bases from J, the gap between germline ends came to 16 bases. Germline CDR1 and CDR2: SGHRS and YFSETQ.

The chain links TRBV15 to TRBJ2-7, with a tentative D call TRBD2 (6 bases). Germline V lookup: CDR1 LNHNV, CDR2 YYDKDF (reference sequence). This CDR3 has 15 amino acids. Between the trimmed V and J ends, which lost 1 base and 2 bases, there was a span of 12 bases. CDR3 DNA: TGTGCCACCAGCAGAGTTGGCGGGATCACCTACGAGCAGTACTTC. Protein product: CATSRVGGITYEQYF.

The chain recombines TRBV9 with TRBJ2-3, with TRBD2 matching over 12 bases. Germline CDR1 and CDR2: SGDLS and YYNGEE. This CDR3 comprises 17 residues. The J segment lost 4 bases and the V segment lost 3 bases, leaving 9 bases of the junction unmatched. In DNA form, the CDR3 reads TGTGCCAGCAGCGGACTAGCGGGAGTGCGGGGGGCAGATACGCAGTATTTT. This encodes CASSGLAGVRGADTQYF.

The gene calls are TRBV9 and TRBJ2-2; TRBD2 is a possible D gene (6 bases). The germline gives CDR1 SGDLS, CDR2 YYNGEE. The CDR3 is 15 residues long. V was cut by 0 bases and J by 5 bases, with 11 bases left in between. The CDR3: CASSVETRGTGELFF. The CDR3 bases are TGTGCCAGCAGCGTAGAGACTAGAGGGACCGGGGAGCTGTTTTTT.

Here the CDR3 DNA reads TGTGCCTGGAGTGTATATTTGGGACAGGGCAAAACCTACGAGCAGTACTTC. It yields the protein CAWSVYLGQGKTYEQYF. The rearrangement joins TRBV30 to TRBJ2-7, with 9 bases identical to TRBD1. The germline V gene encodes CDR1 GTSNPN and CDR2 SVGIG (reference sequence). The CDR3 runs to 17 residues. The V and J ends lost 0 bases and 2 bases, in that order; junction bases with no gene match: 11. The full variable domain, completed using reference TRBV30 and TRBJ2-7, is SQTIHQWPATLVQPVGSPLSLECTVEGTSNPNLYWYRQAAGRGLQLLFYSVGIGQISSEVPQNLSASRPQDRQFILSSKKLLLSDSGFYLCAWSVYLGQGKTYEQYFGPGTRLTVT.

The chain links TRBV2 to TRBJ1-5; D call uncertain. The CDR3 length is 12 residues. Germline V CDR1 and CDR2: SNHLY, FYNNEI. The V and J ends lost 5 bases and 7 bases respectively, with 9 bases between them. CDR3 amino acids: CASSTPKQPQHF. The CDR3 DNA sequence: TGTGCCAGCAGTACACCAAAACAGCCCCAGCATTTT. Combining the CDR3 with reference TRBV2 and TRBJ1-5 gives the whole variable domain EPEVTQTPSHQVTQMGQEVILRCVPISNHLYFYWYRQILGQKVEFLVSFYNNEISEKSEIFDDQFSVERPDGSNFTLKIRSTKLEDSAMYFCASSTPKQPQHFGDGTRLSIL.

The gene calls are TRBV11-2 and TRBJ1-5; weak D call: TRBD1 (5 bases). The CDR3 length is 12 residues. The V gene's germline CDR1 is SGHAT and CDR2 FQNNGV. V dropped 3 bases and J dropped 6 bases, with 6 bases sitting between them. CDR3 residues: CASSLDIQPQHF. As DNA, the CDR3 is TGTGCCAGCAGCTTGGACATTCAGCCCCAGCATTTT.